Shown below are 21 T cell receptor beta chains from a single sample sequenced in a study of tumor and adjacent non-tumor tissue in lung cancer. RNA was extracted from bulk tissue without any cell sorting. The normal lung tissue was taken more than 3 cm from the tumor edge. TCRbeta libraries were built with three rounds of nested PCR, modified from ARM-PCR. TCRdb re-called the multiplex PCR reads through MiXCR, storing one row per CDR3 protein. The sample lists some 68,000 distinct CDR3 sequences; under 80% were seen once. Sequenced input: distant non-tumor lung tissue. The receptor source for this set is a man between 60 and 70 years old with non-small cell lung cancer.

This chain uses TRBV5-1 with TRBJ2-5; D is unresolved. The CDR3 sequence is 15 residues long. CDR1 and CDR2 (germline): SGHRS, YFSETQ. V was shortened by 0 bases and J by 7 bases, with 16 bases between the two germline ends. CDR3 DNA sequence: TGCGCCAGCAGCTTGGAAGAAAGCCGGTCGACGACCCAGTACTTC. Encoded protein: CASSLEESRSTTQYF.

The V gene is TRBV6-5, the J gene TRBJ2-1; no clear D gene. The CDR3 totals 13 residues. Trimming stripped 8 bases from V and 9 bases from J, with 17 bases between. Germline CDR1 MNHEY, CDR2 SVGAGI. CDR3 protein: CASAWGSTSEQFF. The CDR3 DNA sequence: TGTGCCAGCGCCTGGGGTAGCACCAGTGAGCAGTTCTTC.

On this clonotype: The junction departs from germline at one end; a sequencing error may be responsible. The chain joins TRBV11-1 to TRBJ1-1, with a possible D match to TRBD1 (6 bases). Germline V lookup: CDR1 SGHAT, CDR2 FQDESV (reference sequence). This CDR3 spans 13 amino acids. The CDR3, as DNA: TGTGCCAGTAGCTTAGTGTCGGGGGCTGAAGCTCTCTTT. It encodes CASSLVSGAEALF. The full variable domain, its missing parts supplied by reference TRBV11-1 and TRBJ1-1, is EAEVAQSPRYKITEKSQAVAFWCDPISGHATLYWYRQILGQGPELLVQFQDESVVDDSQLPKDRFSAERLKGVDSTLKIQPAELGDSAMYLCASSLVSGAEALFGQGTRLTVV.

This clonotype was counted a few times. One junction end does not reproduce the germline sequence, and a read error may be involved. The J gene is TRBJ1-5, the V gene TRBV20-1; 10 nucleotides line up with TRBD1. There are 15 residues in the CDR3. CDR1 DFQATT and CDR2 SNEGSKA come from the germline V gene (reference sequence). The CDR3 DNA reads TGCTGTGCTAGGTCGGGACAGGGGAGCAATCAGCCCCAGCATTTT. This codes for CCARSGQGSNQPQHF.

The sample holds one count of this clonotype. The chain joins TRBV11-1 to TRBJ2-3; tentative D call: TRBD2 (5 bases). Trimming removed 5 bases from V and 13 bases from J, with 28 bases in between. Per germline, CDR1 SGHAT and CDR2 FQDESV (reference sequence). The length of the CDR3 is 16 residues. CDR3 sequence: CASSPAPGMSIDREYF. Written as DNA, the CDR3 is TGTGCCAGCAGCCCAGCCCCCGGGATGAGCATAGATAGGGAGTATTTT.

Points on this clonotype: This clone may be a read error of a much larger clone one base away. This chain links TRBV14 with TRBJ2-1, with TRBD2 matching 11 bases. Germline V lookup: CDR1 SGHDN, CDR2 FVKESK. The CDR3 length is 17 residues. CDR3 DNA: TGTGTCAGCAGCCAAGATTTAGGTAGCGGGAGGGACAGTGAGCAGTTCTTC. Translating it yields CVSSQDLGSGRDSEQFF.

For this clonotype: At one end the junction does not follow the germline gene, possibly because of a read error. The J gene is TRBJ2-2, the V gene TRBV11-3; D is perhaps TRBD1 or TRBD2 (5 bases each). Looked up from germline, CDR1 is SGHNT and CDR2 is YENEEA. The CDR3 totals 14 residues. The CDR3 sequence: CASNYTSITGDLFF. The CDR3 coding sequence is TGTGCCAGCAACTATACTAGTATCACCGGGGACCTGTTTTTT.

V is TRBV15 and J is TRBJ2-1; TRBD2 might be the D (6 bases). With 0 bases removed from V and 10 bases from J, the gap between germline ends came to 13 bases. Germline V gene data show CDR1 as LNHNV and CDR2 as YYDKDF (reference sequence). The CDR3 is 14 residues long. CDR3 nucleotides: TGTGCCACCAGCAGAGAGTGTACTAGCCTAGAGCAGTTCTTC. Translating it yields CATSRECTSLEQFF.

The chain recombines TRBV14 with TRBJ2-1; 10 bases align to TRBD2. There are 14 residues in the CDR3. Trimming removed 3 bases from V and 15 bases from J; junction bases left unmatched: 11. The germline V gene encodes CDR1 SGHDN and CDR2 FVKESK. CDR3 region: CASSQASGGKQRFF. The CDR3 DNA follows: TGTGCCAGCAGCCAGGCTAGCGGGGGAAAGCAACGGTTCTTC.

Note on this clonotype: The germline gene is not matched at one end of the junction; a read error may be the cause. V and J are TRBV29-1 and TRBJ1-1; D is ambiguous. The germline V gene encodes CDR1 SQVTM and CDR2 ANQGSEA. CDR3 length equals 13 residues. CDR3 protein: CSVSPGPNTGAFF. The CDR3 bases are TGCAGCGTTTCCCCCGGACCCAACACTGGAGCTTTCTTT.

Note on this clonotype: One junction end does not reproduce the germline sequence, and a read error may be involved. The rearrangement joins TRBV5-1 to TRBJ2-5, with D perhaps matching TRBD1 (6 bases). This CDR3 comprises 16 residues. The germline gives CDR1 SGHRS, CDR2 YFSETQ. The CDR3 is CASSLGPAGEQETQYF. The CDR3 DNA reads as TGCGCCAGCAGCTTGGGACCGGCAGGGGAGCAAGAGACTCAGTACTTC.

Turning to this clonotype: One end of the junction is discordant with germline, which a read error may explain. The gene calls are TRBV5-1 and TRBJ2-7; 7 nucleotides agree with TRBD2. Looked up from germline, CDR1 is SGHRS and CDR2 is YFSETQ. CDR3 length equals 14 residues. CDR3 in DNA: TGCGCCAGCAGATTGGAGACTAGCTACCACGAGCAGTACTTC. Amino acid sequence: CASRLETSYHEQYF.

This clonotype was picked up many times. The V and J genes are TRBV6-1 and TRBJ1-3; D gene uncertain. Germline V gives CDR1 MNHNS, CDR2 SASEGT. Trimming shortened V by 10 bases and J by 0 bases, and 19 bases separated the two germline ends. This CDR3 region has 16 residues. In DNA form, the CDR3 reads TGTGCCATTGCCATGATGAACAGCGACTCTGGAAACACCATATATTTT. This gives the protein CAIAMMNSDSGNTIYF.

V is TRBV28 and J is TRBJ2-7; possible D gene TRBD1, 5 bases. The germline V and J ends were trimmed by 4 bases and 8 bases, with 18 bases remaining between them. CDR1 is MDHEN and CDR2 is SYDVKM in the germline V gene. This CDR3 has 14 residues. The CDR3 sequence is CASSSFDSSCKQYF. The CDR3 DNA follows: TGTGCCAGCAGTTCTTTTGACAGCTCCTGCAAGCAGTACTTC.

With regard to this clonotype: A junction boundary mismatches the germline segment, possibly from a read error. The chain links TRBV7-8 to TRBJ2-7, with D uncertain. The germline V gene encodes CDR1 SGHVS and CDR2 FQNEAQ. The CDR3 covers 16 residues. The CDR3 protein is CARSLDGLGSSYEYYF. CDR3 coding DNA: TGTGCCAGGAGCTTAGATGGGCTCGGCAGCTCCTACGAGTATTACTTC.

In regard to this clonotype: One end of the junction varies from germline; a read error may be responsible. This chain links TRBV4-1 with TRBJ1-1, with D unresolved. This CDR3 has 11 amino acids. Germline V gives CDR1 MGHRA, CDR2 YSYEKL. As DNA, the CDR3 is TGTGCTAGCAGCCACGGCTCTGAAGTTTTCTTT. Translating gives CASSHGSEVFF.

This clonotype was picked up many times. The chain combines TRBV10-2 with TRBJ1-1; D may be TRBD1 (6 bases). CDR3 size: 13 residues. Germline lookup yields CDR1 WSHSY and CDR2 SAAADI. Trimming took off 6 bases at V and 5 bases at J, with 13 bases between the two ends. CDR3 residues: CASRIQGGTEAFF. CDR3 in DNA: TGCGCCAGCAGGATACAGGGAGGGACTGAAGCTTTCTTT.

Worth noting for this clonotype: The conserved closing phenylalanine or tryptophan is absent in this CDR3, likely reflecting a read error. The J gene is TRBJ2-7, the V gene TRBV20-1, with a possible D match to TRBD1 (6 bases). Trimming shortened V by 5 bases and J by 2 bases, and 19 bases separated the two germline ends. Germline V lookup: CDR1 DFQATT, CDR2 SNEGSKA (reference sequence). The CDR3 extends over 15 amino acids. The CDR3 DNA reads TGCAGTGCTCCTCCGGAATCCGGGACACCCTACGAGCAGTACTTA. It translates to CSAPPESGTPYEQYL.

A few counts support this clonotype. The junction departs from the called germline gene at one end, perhaps through a read error. This sequence joins TRBV29-1 and TRBJ2-1; D is ambiguous. This CDR3 contains 12 residues. The V gene's germline CDR1 is SQVTM and CDR2 ANQGSEA. CDR3 coding DNA: TGCGGCGTTGGCGGAAGGACCAATGAGCAGTTCTTC. Translation: CGVGGRTNEQFF.

The V call is TRBV29-1, the J call TRBJ2-7; either TRBD1 or TRBD2 may fit D (5 bases each). This CDR3 is 14 amino acids long. Trimming took off 5 bases at V and 9 bases at J, with 23 bases between the two ends. Germline assignment: CDR1 SQVTM and CDR2 ANQGSEA. In nucleotides, the CDR3 is TGCAGCGTTATGTCGGGGCCAGTTCTGTACATGCAGTACTTC. Translation: CSVMSGPVLYMQYF.

For this clonotype: Germline and junction disagree at one end, which may indicate a read error. The gene calls are TRBV20-1 and TRBJ1-5; D is uncertain. Germline values: CDR1 DFQATT, CDR2 SNEGSKA (reference sequence). CDR3 size: 13 residues. As DNA, the CDR3 is TGCAGTGCTACAGGAGGGAGGGATCAGCCCCGGCATTTT. It is translated as CSATGGRDQPRHF.